Detailed here is one T cell receptor (beta chain). Its target is unknown. The data are from a study of PD-1 blockade in classical Hodgkin lymphoma. The assay was immunoSEQ multiplex PCR, and TCRdb's table has in-frame clones only and misses some. The sample carries 100,000 or so clones, roughly 91% recorded once. The patients all showed relapse after autologous stem cell transplantation, while their brentuximab vedotin exposure varied. Progressive disease, partial response or complete response was each patient's best response. Germline values: CDR1 KGHSH, CDR2 LQKENI. The CDR3 runs 13 residues. Trimming took 3 bases from V and 3 from J, leaving 9 bases between them. Study outcomes and limitations: Reported findings placed baseline TCR diversity lower in newly diagnosed patients (compared with healthy donors). Diversity similar to that of newly diagnosed patients was seen at baseline in complete responders. Patients starting nivolumab less than 1 year after ASCT had lower diversity and were excluded from later analyses.

The clonotype originates from a human donor with classical Hodgkin lymphoma. The sample in question was peripheral blood mononuclear cells (PBMCs), obtained before the second cycle of nivolumab. V usage is TRBV18 and J usage is TRBJ2-7; D might be TRBD1 or TRBD2, each matching 5 bases. CDR3 sequence (DNA): TGTGCCAGCTCACCCGGGACCGACTACGAGCAGTACTTC. It encodes CASSPGTDYEQYF.